This T cell receptor (beta chain) was found in a study of T cells in Graves' hyperthyroidism and ophthalmopathy. RNA transcripts gave rise to amplified TCR beta CDR3 regions. When the TCR CDR3 underwent first-round RT-PCR, the HTBI primer set was used. TCRdb re-analysed the multiplex PCR reads in MiXCR, keeping a single row per CDR3 protein. The table has 200,000 to 250,000 distinct CDR3 sequences, roughly a sixth seen once. Cells are PBMCs isolated from 10 ml of fresh blood. This clonotype was detected a few times. The CDR3 contains 16 residues. The germline V gene encodes CDR1 SGHDN and CDR2 FVKESK. Trimming shortened V by 4 bases and J by 8 bases, and 23 bases separated the two germline ends.

The clonotype originates from a man between 50 and 59 years old with Graves' hyperthyroidism. Sequenced input: blood. The rearrangement joins TRBV14 to TRBJ1-2; a weak D match, TRBD1 (5 bases). The CDR3 region is CASSPLQGIMFGGYTF. The DNA for the CDR3 is TGTGCCAGCAGCCCCCTTCAGGGTATCATGTTTGGGGGCTACACCTTC.